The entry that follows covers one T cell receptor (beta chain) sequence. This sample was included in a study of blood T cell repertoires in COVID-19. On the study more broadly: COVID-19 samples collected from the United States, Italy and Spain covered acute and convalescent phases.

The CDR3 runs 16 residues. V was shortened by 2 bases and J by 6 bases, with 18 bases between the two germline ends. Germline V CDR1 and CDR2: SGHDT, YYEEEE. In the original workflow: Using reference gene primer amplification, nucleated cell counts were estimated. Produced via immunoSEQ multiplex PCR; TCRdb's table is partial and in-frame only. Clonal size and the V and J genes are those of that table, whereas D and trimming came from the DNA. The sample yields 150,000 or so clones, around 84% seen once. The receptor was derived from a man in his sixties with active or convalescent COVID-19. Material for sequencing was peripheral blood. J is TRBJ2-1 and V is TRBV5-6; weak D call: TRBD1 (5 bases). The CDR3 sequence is CASSFPVLTEVNEQFF. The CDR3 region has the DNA TGTGCCAGCAGCTTCCCAGTGCTGACAGAAGTCAATGAGCAGTTCTTC.